This is a list of T cell receptor beta chains from one sample in a study of blood T cell repertoires in COVID-19. The table came from immunoSEQ multiplex PCR; TCRdb's copy has only in-frame clones and leaves some out. The sample consists of around 150,000 clones, around four fifths of them appearing once. The sequencing sample was made of PBMCs or T cells enriched from blood (not recorded which). The receptors derive from a man aged 70 or older who had been exposed to COVID-19. Each CDR3 is given with its conserved first and last residue. A D gene is named only where the DNA matches it firmly. Part of the rows lack a size; the others show once, few, many or a class for expanded clones.

.	TRBJ2-1	.	TRBV5-4	CASSRGGSSYNEQFF	TGTGCCAGCAGCAGGGGGGGTAGCTCCTACAATGAGCAGTTCTTC
TRBD2	TRBJ2-1	.	TRBV19	CASSLLGGEGLEQFF	TGTGCCAGTAGTCTTCTCGGGGGGGAGGGTTTGGAGCAGTTCTTC
TRBD2	TRBJ2-7	.	TRBV5-1	CASSLTGTSEAREQYF	TGCGCCAGCAGCTTAACCGGGACTAGCGAGGCGCGGGAGCAGTACTTC
.	TRBJ1-1	.	TRBV7-2	CASRWEANTEAFF	TGTGCCAGCAGATGGGAGGCGAACACTGAAGCTTTCTTT
TRBD1	TRBJ2-5	.	TRBV7-2	CASSYDRERETQYF	TGTGCCAGCAGCTACGACAGGGAGAGGGAGACCCAGTACTTC
.	TRBJ1-5	.	TRBV4-1	CASSQDVTGYNQPQHF	TGCGCCAGCAGCCAAGATGTAACAGGCTACAATCAGCCCCAGCATTTT
TRBD2	TRBJ2-5	.	TRBV19	CASSIDLLAGRLETQYF	TGTGCCAGTAGTATAGATCTACTAGCGGGGCGGTTGGAGACCCAGTACTTC
.	TRBJ1-4	.	TRBV27	CASKGWRRRNEKLFF	TGTGCCAGCAAAGGTTGGAGGAGAAGGAATGAAAAACTGTTTTTT
TRBD1	TRBJ1-6	.	TRBV30	CAWSERGRQGTSPLHF	TGTGCCTGGAGTGAGCGCGGTAGACAGGGTACTTCACCCCTCCACTTT
.	TRBJ2-3	.	TRBV11-2	CASSLIAADTQYF	TGTGCCAGCAGCTTAATAGCAGCAGATACGCAGTATTTT
TRBD2	TRBJ2-3	.	TRBV5-1	CASSIGLALISTDTQYF	TGCGCCAGCAGTATAGGACTAGCCCTAATTTCCACAGATACGCAGTATTTT
.	TRBJ1-2	.	TRBV28	CASSLLTNRGLGYTF	TGTGCCAGCAGTTTACTGACTAACCGGGGACTCGGCTACACCTTC
TRBD2	TRBJ2-7	.	TRBV7-2	CASSFSAGTSGPYEQYF	TGTGCCAGCAGCTTTTCTGCCGGGACTAGCGGTCCCTACGAGCAGTACTTC
.	TRBJ2-2	.	TRBV19	CASSIGSAGLNTGELFF	TGTGCCAGTAGTATAGGCTCAGCGGGCCTTAACACCGGGGAGCTGTTTTTT
TRBD1	TRBJ2-2	.	TRBV7-2	CASSGTGTNPGELFF	TGTGCCAGCAGCGGGACAGGGACAAATCCCGGGGAGCTGTTTTTT
.	TRBJ1-4	.	TRBV2	CASSGLLGPSEKLFF	TGTGCCAGCAGTGGTCTTCTGGGGCCTAGTGAAAAACTGTTTTTT
TRBD1	TRBJ2-2	.	TRBV6-5	CASSRQGSAPGELFF	TGTGCCAGTTCACGACAGGGGTCAGCTCCCGGGGAGCTGTTTTTT
TRBD2	TRBJ2-5	.	TRBV5-4	CASSRTSGGETQYF	TGTGCCAGCAGCAGGACTAGCGGGGGAGAGACCCAGTACTTC
.	TRBJ2-5	.	TRBV5-1	CASSLGSGLETQYF	TGCGCCAGCAGCTTGGGCTCCGGGTTAGAGACCCAGTACTTC
.	TRBJ2-7	once	TRBV28	CASSRSGSTYEQYF	TGTGCCAGCAGCAGAAGCGGGTCTACCTACGAGCAGTACTTC
.	TRBJ1-5	.	TRBV19	CASSHQGIHQPQHF	TGTGCCAGTAGCCATCAGGGGATTCATCAGCCCCAGCATTTT
TRBD2	TRBJ2-5	.	TRBV5-1	CASSFPSGGVSETQYF	TGCGCCAGCAGCTTCCCGTCCGGGGGGGTCTCAGAGACCCAGTACTTC
.	TRBJ2-3	.	TRBV27	CASSPRQGLADTQYF	TGTGCCAGCAGTCCTAGACAGGGACTCGCAGATACGCAGTATTTT
.	TRBJ2-3	.	TRBV13	CASRLRGADTQYF	TGTGCCAGCAGGCTCAGGGGAGCCGATACGCAGTATTTT
TRBD2	TRBJ2-5	once	TRBV3-1/TRBV3-2	CASRSLYGRGAETQYF	TGTGCCAGCAGGAGCCTCTACGGGAGGGGGGCAGAGACCCAGTACTTC
.	TRBJ1-1	.	TRBV5-4	CASTVVAGDTEAFF	TGTGCCAGCACCGTCGTGGCGGGGGACACTGAAGCTTTCTTT
.	TRBJ1-1	.	TRBV27	CASSLNGEMNTEAFF	TGTGCCAGCAGTTTAAACGGAGAGATGAACACTGAAGCTTTCTTT
.	TRBJ1-1	once	TRBV19	CASSIVPGTSAEAFF	TGTGCCAGTAGTATAGTCCCGGGTACTAGCGCTGAAGCTTTCTTT
.	TRBJ1-1	.	TRBV18	CASSPDARNTEAFF	TGTGCCAGCTCACCCGATGCCAGGAACACTGAAGCTTTCTTT
TRBD2	TRBJ2-1	.	TRBV14	CASSQAGGPREQFF	TGTGCCAGCAGCCAGGCGGGGGGGCCAAGGGAGCAGTTCTTC
.	TRBJ2-5	few	TRBV27	CASSLISGQETQYF	TGTGCCAGCAGTTTAATTTCGGGGCAAGAGACCCAGTACTTC
TRBD1	TRBJ2-4	.	TRBV10-3	CATSVGGLAKNIQYF	TGTGCCACCTCCGTAGGGGGCCTAGCCAAAAACATTCAGTACTTC
.	TRBJ2-2	.	TRBV3-1/TRBV3-2	CASSQDQGGRELFF	TGTGCCAGCAGCCAAGATCAGGGAGGCCGGGAGCTGTTTTTT
TRBD1	TRBJ2-5	.	TRBV3-1/TRBV3-2	CASSQTGTGTGGQETQYF	TGTGCCAGCAGCCAAACTGGAACCGGGACAGGGGGGCAAGAGACCCAGTACTTC
.	TRBJ2-5	.	TRBV4-2	CASSQTGLVETQYF	TGTGCCAGCAGCCAAACCGGGTTGGTGGAGACCCAGTACTTC
TRBD2	TRBJ2-3	.	TRBV7-6	CASSYGTSGTDTQYF	TGTGCCAGCAGCTACGGGACTAGCGGTACAGATACGCAGTATTTT
.	TRBJ1-2	.	TRBV2	CASRPGNYGYTF	TGTGCCAGCAGGCCGGGTAACTATGGCTACACCTTC
.	TRBJ1-5	.	TRBV6-2/TRBV6-3	CASSLRQYFYQPQHF	TGTGCCAGCAGCCTAAGACAGTATTTCTATCAGCCCCAGCATTTT
TRBD1	TRBJ1-2	.	TRBV19	CASSLGQDEIYGYTF	TGTGCCAGTAGTCTTGGACAGGACGAGATCTATGGCTACACCTTC
.	TRBJ1-2	.	TRBV28	CASRGVAYYGYTF	TGTGCCAGCAGGGGAGTGGCGTACTATGGCTACACCTTC
.	TRBJ1-3	.	TRBV10-2	CASSEVGGRAHF	TGCGCCAGCAGTGAGGTTGGTGGCAGGGCACATTTT
.	TRBJ1-1	.	TRBV3-1/TRBV3-2	CASSQGSGWMNTEAFF	TGTGCCAGCAGCCAGGGGTCAGGGTGGATGAACACTGAAGCTTTCTTT
.	TRBJ2-3	.	TRBV7-9	CASGNAQRRGTDTQYF	TGTGCCAGCGGAAACGCACAAAGGCGGGGCACAGATACGCAGTATTTT
.	TRBJ1-3	.	TRBV9	CASSATDSGNTIYF	TGTGCCAGCAGTGCCACAGACTCTGGAAACACCATATATTTT
TRBD2	TRBJ2-3	.	TRBV7-2	CASSLVGLAGGGDTQYF	TGTGCCAGCAGCTTAGTGGGACTAGCGGGAGGTGGAGATACGCAGTATTTT